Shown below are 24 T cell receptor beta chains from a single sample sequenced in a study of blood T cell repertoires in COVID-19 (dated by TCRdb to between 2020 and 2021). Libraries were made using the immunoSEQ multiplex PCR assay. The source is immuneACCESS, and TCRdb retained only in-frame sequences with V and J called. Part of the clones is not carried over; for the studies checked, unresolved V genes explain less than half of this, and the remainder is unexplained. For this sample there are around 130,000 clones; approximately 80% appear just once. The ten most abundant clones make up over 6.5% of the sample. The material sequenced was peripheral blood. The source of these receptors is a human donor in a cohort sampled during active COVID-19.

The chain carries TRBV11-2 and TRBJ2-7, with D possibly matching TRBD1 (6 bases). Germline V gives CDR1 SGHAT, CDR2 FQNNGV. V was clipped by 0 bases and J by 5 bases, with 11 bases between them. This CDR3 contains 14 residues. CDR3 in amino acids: CASSLDQGNNEQYF. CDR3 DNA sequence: TGTGCCAGCAGCTTAGATCAGGGGAACAACGAGCAGTACTTC. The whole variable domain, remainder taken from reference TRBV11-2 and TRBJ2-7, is EAGVAQSPRYKIIEKRQSVAFWCNPISGHATLYWYQQILGQGPKLLIQFQNNGVVDDSQLPKDRFSAERLKGVDSTLKIQPAKLEDSAVYLCASSLDQGNNEQYFGPGTRLTVT.

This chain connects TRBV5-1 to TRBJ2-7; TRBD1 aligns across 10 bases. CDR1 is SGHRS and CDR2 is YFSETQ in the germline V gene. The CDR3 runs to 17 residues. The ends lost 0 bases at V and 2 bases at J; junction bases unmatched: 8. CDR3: CASSLGRDRGPPYEQYF. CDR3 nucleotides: TGCGCCAGCAGCTTGGGCCGGGACAGGGGTCCCCCCTACGAGCAGTACTTC.

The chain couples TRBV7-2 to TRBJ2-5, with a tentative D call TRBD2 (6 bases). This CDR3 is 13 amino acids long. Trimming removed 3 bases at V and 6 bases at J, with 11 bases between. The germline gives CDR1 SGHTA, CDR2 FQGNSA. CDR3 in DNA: TGTGCCAGCAGCTTTGGAGGGATCAAGACCCAGTACTTC. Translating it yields CASSFGGIKTQYF.

The CDR3 loop is CASSSGYPAFKQYF. The CDR3 DNA follows: TGTGCCAGCAGCTCAGGGTATCCGGCCTTTAAGCAGTACTTC. J is TRBJ2-7 and V is TRBV6-5, with D tentatively TRBD1 (5 bases). CDR1 is MNHEY and CDR2 is SVGAGI in the germline V gene. CDR3 length: 14 residues. V was clipped by 6 bases and J by 8 bases, with 20 bases between them.

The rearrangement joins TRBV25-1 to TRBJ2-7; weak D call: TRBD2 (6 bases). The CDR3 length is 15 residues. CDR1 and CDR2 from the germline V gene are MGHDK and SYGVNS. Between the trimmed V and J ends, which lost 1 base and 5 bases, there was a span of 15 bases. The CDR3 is CASSELEGLGHEQYF. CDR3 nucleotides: TGTGCCAGCAGTGAATTGGAGGGGTTGGGTCACGAGCAGTACTTC.

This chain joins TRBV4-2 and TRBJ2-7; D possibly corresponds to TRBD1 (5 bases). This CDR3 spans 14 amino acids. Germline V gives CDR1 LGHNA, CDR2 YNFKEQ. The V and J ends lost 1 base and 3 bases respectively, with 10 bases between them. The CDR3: CASSQGVQGYEQYF. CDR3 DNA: TGTGCCAGCAGCCAAGGGGTGCAGGGCTACGAGCAGTACTTC.

As DNA, the CDR3 is TGTGCCAGCAGCTCGCGGACTAGCGGGGTTTCCTACGAGCAGTACTTC. Amino acid sequence: CASSSRTSGVSYEQYF. The chain combines TRBV5-6 with TRBJ2-7, with TRBD2 identical over 12 bases. Germline CDR1 and CDR2: SGHDT and YYEEEE. V trimming: 3 bases; J trimming: 1 base; junction bases outside the gene matches: 5. The CDR3 is 16 residues long.

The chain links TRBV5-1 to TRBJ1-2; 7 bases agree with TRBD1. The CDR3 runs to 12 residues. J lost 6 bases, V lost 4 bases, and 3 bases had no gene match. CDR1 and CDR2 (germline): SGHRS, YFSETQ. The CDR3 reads CASSPDRNGYTF. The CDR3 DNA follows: TGCGCCAGCAGCCCGGACAGGAATGGCTACACCTTC. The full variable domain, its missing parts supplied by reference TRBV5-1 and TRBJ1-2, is KAGVTQTPRYLIKTRGQQVTLSCSPISGHRSVSWYQQTPGQGLQFLFEYFSETQRNKGNFPGRFSGRQFSNSRSEMNVSTLELGDSALYLCASSPDRNGYTFGSGTRLTVV.

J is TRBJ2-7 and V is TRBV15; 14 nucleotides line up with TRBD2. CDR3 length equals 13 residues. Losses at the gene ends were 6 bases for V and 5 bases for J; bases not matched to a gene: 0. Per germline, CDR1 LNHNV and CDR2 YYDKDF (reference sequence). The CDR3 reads CATRGLAGDEQYF. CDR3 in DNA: TGTGCCACCAGGGGACTAGCGGGAGACGAGCAGTACTTC.

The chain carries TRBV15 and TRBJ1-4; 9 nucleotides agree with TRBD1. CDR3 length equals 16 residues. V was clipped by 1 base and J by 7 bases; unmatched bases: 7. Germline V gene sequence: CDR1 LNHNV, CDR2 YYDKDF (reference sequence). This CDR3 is CATSRVPGQGSEKLFF. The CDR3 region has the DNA TGTGCCACCAGCAGAGTACCGGGACAGGGATCTGAAAAACTGTTTTTT.

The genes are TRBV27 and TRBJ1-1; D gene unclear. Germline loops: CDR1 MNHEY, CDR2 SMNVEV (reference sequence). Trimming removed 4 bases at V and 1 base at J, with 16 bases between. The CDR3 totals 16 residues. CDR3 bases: TGTGCCAGCAGTTCCTCGCCTCAGGATTCGAACACTGAAGCTTTCTTT. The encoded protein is CASSSSPQDSNTEAFF.

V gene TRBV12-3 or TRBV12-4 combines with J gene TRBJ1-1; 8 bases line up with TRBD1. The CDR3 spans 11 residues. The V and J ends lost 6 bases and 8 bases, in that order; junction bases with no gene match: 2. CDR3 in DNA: TGTGCCAGCAGGCGACAGGGGGAAGCTTTCTTT. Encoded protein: CASRRQGEAFF.

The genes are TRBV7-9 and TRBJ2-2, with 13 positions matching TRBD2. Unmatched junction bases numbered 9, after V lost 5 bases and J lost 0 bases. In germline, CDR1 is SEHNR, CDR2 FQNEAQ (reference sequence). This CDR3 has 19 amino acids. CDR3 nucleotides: TGTGCCAGCAGCACTGAACTAGCGGGAGGGCCCTCGAACACCGGGGAGCTGTTTTTT. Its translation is CASSTELAGGPSNTGELFF.

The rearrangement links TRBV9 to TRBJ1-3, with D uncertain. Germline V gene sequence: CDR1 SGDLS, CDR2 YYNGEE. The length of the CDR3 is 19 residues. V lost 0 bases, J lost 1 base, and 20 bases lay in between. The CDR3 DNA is TGTGCCAGCAGCGTAGCCGAGTTAACATCGGTGACTTCTGGAAACACCATATATTTT. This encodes CASSVAELTSVTSGNTIYF.

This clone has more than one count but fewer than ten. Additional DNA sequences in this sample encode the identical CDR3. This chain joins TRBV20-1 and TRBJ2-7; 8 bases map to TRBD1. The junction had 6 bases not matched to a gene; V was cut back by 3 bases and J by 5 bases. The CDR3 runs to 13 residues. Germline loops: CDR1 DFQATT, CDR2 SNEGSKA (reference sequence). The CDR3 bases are TGCAGTGCTAGTGGAGACAGGGGACACGAGCAGTACTTC. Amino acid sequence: CSASGDRGHEQYF.

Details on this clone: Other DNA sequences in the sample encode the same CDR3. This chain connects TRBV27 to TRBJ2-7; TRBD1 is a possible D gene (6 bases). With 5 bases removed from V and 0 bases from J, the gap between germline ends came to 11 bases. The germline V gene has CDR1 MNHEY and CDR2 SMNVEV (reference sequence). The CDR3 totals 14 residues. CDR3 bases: TGTGCCAGCAGTCCCGGACAGACCTCCTACGAGCAGTACTTC. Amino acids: CASSPGQTSYEQYF.

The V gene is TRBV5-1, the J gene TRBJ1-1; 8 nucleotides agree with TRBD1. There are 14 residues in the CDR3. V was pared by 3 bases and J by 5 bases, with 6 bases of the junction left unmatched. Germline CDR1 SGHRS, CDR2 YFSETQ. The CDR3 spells CASSWPRQGTEAFF. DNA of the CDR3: TGCGCCAGCAGCTGGCCGAGACAGGGGACTGAAGCTTTCTTT.

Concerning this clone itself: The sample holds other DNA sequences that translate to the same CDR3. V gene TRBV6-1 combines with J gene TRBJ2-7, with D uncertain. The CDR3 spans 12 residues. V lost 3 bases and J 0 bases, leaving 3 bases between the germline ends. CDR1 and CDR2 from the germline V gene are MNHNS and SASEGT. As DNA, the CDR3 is TGTGCCAGCAGTGAGGCCTCCTACGAGCAGTACTTC. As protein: CASSEASYEQYF.

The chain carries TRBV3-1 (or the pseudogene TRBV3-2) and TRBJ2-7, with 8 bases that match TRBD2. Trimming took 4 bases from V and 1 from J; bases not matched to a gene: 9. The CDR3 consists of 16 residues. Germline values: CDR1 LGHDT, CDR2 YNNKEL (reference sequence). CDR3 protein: CASSPTLAEPSYEQYF. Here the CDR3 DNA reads TGTGCCAGCAGCCCAACACTAGCGGAACCTTCCTACGAGCAGTACTTC.

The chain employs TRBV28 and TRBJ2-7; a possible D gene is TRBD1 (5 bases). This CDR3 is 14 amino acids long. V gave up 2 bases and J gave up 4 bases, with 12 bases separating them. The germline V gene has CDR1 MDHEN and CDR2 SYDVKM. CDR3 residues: CASSLQGMGYEQYF. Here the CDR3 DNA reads TGTGCCAGCAGTTTACAGGGAATGGGGTACGAGCAGTACTTC.

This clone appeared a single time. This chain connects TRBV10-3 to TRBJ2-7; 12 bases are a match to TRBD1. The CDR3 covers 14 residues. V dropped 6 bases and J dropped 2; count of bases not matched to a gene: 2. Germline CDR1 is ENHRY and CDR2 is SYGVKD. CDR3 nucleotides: TGTGCCATCAGGGGACAGGGGGCAACCTACGAGCAGTACTTC. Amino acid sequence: CAIRGQGATYEQYF.

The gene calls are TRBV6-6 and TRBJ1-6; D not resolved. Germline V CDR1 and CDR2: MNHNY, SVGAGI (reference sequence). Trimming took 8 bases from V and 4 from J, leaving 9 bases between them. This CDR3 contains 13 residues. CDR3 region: CASFSDYNSPLHF. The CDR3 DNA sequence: TGTGCCAGCTTTTCAGATTATAATTCACCCCTCCACTTT.

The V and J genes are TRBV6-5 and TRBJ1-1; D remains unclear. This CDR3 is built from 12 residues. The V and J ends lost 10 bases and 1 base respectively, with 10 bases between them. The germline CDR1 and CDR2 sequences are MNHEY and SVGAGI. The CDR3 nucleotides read TGTGCCACCCTCCGGGGGAACACTGAAGCTTTCTTT. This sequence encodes CATLRGNTEAFF.

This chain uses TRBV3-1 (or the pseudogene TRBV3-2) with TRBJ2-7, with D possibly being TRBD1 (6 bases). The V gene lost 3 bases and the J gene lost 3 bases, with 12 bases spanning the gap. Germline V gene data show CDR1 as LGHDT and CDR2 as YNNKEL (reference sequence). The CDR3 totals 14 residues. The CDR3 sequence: CASSHTGTDYEQYF. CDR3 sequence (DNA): TGTGCCAGCAGCCACACAGGGACGGACTACGAGCAGTACTTC.